Each of the 9 T cell receptor beta chains below was sequenced from the same sample in a study of identical twins. MiXCR, run by TCRdb on the 5' RACE reads, gives a single entry per CDR3 protein. The sample lists 350,000 to 500,000 distinct CDR3 sequences, about a fifth occurring once. Sequencing input: naive T cells sorted from blood. These receptors originate from a middle-aged man in good health.

This clonotype was detected a few times. In DNA form, the CDR3 reads TGTGCCACCAGCAGAGATCGGGTACCGGTGGTGGACAATGAGCAGTTCTTC. The encoded protein is CATSRDRVPVVDNEQFF. The chain links TRBV15 to TRBJ2-1, with unresolved D. V lost 0 bases, J lost 5 bases, and 17 bases lay in between. CDR1 is LNHNV and CDR2 is YYDKDF in the germline V gene (reference sequence). CDR3 length: 17 amino acids.

This clonotype was detected many times. This chain joins TRBV24-1 and TRBJ2-1, with a possible D match to TRBD1 (5 bases). Trimming took 7 bases from V and 9 from J, leaving 18 bases between them. The CDR3 has 14 amino acids. The germline V gene has CDR1 KGHDR and CDR2 SFDVKD. The CDR3 DNA follows: TGTGCCACCAGGGCTCGAAATCTAAGGGGTGAGCAGTTCTTC. Protein: CATRARNLRGEQFF.

This clonotype was seen more than once but under ten times. The chain links TRBV20-1 to TRBJ1-5; D may be TRBD1 (5 bases). CDR3 length: 13 residues. The germline V gene has CDR1 DFQATT and CDR2 SNEGSKA (reference sequence). Trimming took 6 bases from V and 4 from J, leaving 13 bases between them. DNA for the CDR3: TGCAGTGCCAGCTCAGGGATTAATCAGCCCCAGCATTTT. It translates to CSASSGINQPQHF.

This clonotype came up many times. This chain connects TRBV12-3 or TRBV12-4 to TRBJ2-3; tentatively, D is TRBD1 (5 bases). CDR3 length equals 12 residues. With 6 bases removed from V and 6 bases from J, the gap between germline ends came to 10 bases. CDR3 sequence (DNA): TGTGCCAGCAGCCTTAACAGGGATACGCAGTATTTT. As protein: CASSLNRDTQYF.

This clonotype was seen ten or more times. The chain couples TRBV25-1 to TRBJ2-7; D gene ambiguous. Germline V lookup: CDR1 MGHDK, CDR2 SYGVNS. V lost 5 bases and J 0 bases, leaving 14 bases between the germline ends. The CDR3 is made up of 15 amino acids. The CDR3 loop is CASSTKTGFSYEQYF. CDR3 nucleotide sequence: TGTGCCAGCAGTACAAAAACGGGCTTCTCCTACGAGCAGTACTTC.

This clonotype was counted at least ten times. This chain uses TRBV19 with TRBJ1-6; D is unclear. The CDR3 is made up of 12 amino acids. Trimming took off 3 bases at V and 10 bases at J, with 7 bases between the two ends. Germline CDR1 and CDR2: LNHDA and SQIVND (reference sequence). The CDR3 is CASSILRSPLHF. For the CDR3, the DNA is TGTGCCAGTAGTATTCTCCGGTCACCCCTCCACTTT.

This clonotype was found many times. V is TRBV20-1 and J is TRBJ2-2, with 7 bases identical to TRBD2. V was clipped by 1 base and J by 8 bases; unmatched bases: 7. The V gene's germline CDR1 is DFQATT and CDR2 SNEGSKA (reference sequence). The CDR3 spans 14 residues. The CDR3 is CSARVDGRGGELFF. The CDR3 nucleotides are TGCAGTGCTAGAGTGGATGGGCGGGGGGGGGAGCTGTTTTTT.

The chain has TRBV2 and TRBJ1-2, with D hard to call. CDR1 is SNHLY and CDR2 is FYNNEI in the germline V gene. Deletions cut 7 bases from V and 1 base from J, with 13 bases between. The CDR3 loop spans 14 amino acids. CDR3 DNA: TGTGCCAGCACCCAAGAGCAGATTAACTATGGCTACACCTTC. Encoded protein: CASTQEQINYGYTF.

This chain joins TRBV7-3 and TRBJ1-6, with D maybe TRBD1 (6 bases). In germline, CDR1 is SGHTA, CDR2 FQGTGA. The ends were cut back, 2 bases at V and 7 bases at J, with 12 bases in the middle. This CDR3 comprises 15 residues. This chain's CDR3 is CASSLGGGENSPLHF. For the CDR3, the DNA is TGTGCCAGCAGCTTAGGTGGGGGCGAAAATTCACCCCTCCACTTT. Full variable domain (remainder filled in from reference TRBV7-3 and TRBJ1-6): GAGVSQTPSNKVTEKGKYVELRCDPISGHTALYWYRQSLGQGPEFLIYFQGTGAADDSGLPNDRFFAVRPEGSVSTLKIQRTERGDSAVYLCASSLGGGENSPLHFGNGTRLTVT.